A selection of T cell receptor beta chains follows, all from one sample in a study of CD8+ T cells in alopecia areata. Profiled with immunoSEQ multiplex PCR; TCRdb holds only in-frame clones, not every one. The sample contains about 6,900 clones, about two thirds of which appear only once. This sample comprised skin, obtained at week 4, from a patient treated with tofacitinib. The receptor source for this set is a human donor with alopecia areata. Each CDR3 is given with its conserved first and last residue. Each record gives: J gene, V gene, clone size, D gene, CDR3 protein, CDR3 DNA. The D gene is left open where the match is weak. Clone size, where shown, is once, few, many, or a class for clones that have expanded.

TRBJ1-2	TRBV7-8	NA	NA	CASSLIGDTPAGGYTF	TGTGCCAGCAGCCTTATTGGGGACACCCCGGCGGGTGGCTACACCTTC
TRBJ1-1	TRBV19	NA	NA	CASSAATSGNTEAFF	TGTGCCAGTAGTGCCGCGACATCGGGGAACACTGAAGCTTTCTTT
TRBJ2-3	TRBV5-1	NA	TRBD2	CASSSLLAGGRTDTQYF	TGCGCCAGCAGCTCCCTACTAGCGGGGGGGCGCACAGATACGCAGTATTTT
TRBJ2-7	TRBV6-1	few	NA	CASISDRLEQYF	TGTGCCAGCATTAGTGACCGGCTCGAGCAGTACTTC
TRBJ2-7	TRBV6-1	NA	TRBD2	CASSELAESSYEQYF	TGTGCCAGCAGTGAACTAGCGGAGAGCTCCTACGAGCAGTACTTC
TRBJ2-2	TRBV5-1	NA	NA	CASSLDREATGELFF	TGCGCCAGCAGCTTGGACAGGGAAGCCACCGGGGAGCTGTTTTTT
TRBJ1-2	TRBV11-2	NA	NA	CASSLGTSINYGYTF	TGTGCCAGCAGCTTGGGGACAAGTATTAACTATGGCTACACCTTC
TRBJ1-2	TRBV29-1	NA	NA	CSVERSNYGYTF	TGCAGCGTTGAAAGGTCCAACTATGGCTACACCTTC
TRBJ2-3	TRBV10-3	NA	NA	CAISELWTESTDTQYF	TGTGCCATCAGTGAATTATGGACAGAGAGCACAGATACGCAGTATTTT
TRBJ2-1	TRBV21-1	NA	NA	CASSKVGKREVWEQFF	TGTGCCAGCAGCAAAGTGGGCAAGCGGGAGGTCTGGGAGCAGTTCTTC
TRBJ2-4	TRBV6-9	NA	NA	CASSYRDTKNIQYF	TGTGCCAGCAGTTACCGGGACACCAAAAACATTCAGTACTTC
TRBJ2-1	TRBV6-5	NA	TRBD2	CASSRLAGEQFF	TGTGCCAGCAGCCGACTAGCTGGTGAGCAGTTCTTC
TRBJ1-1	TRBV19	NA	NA	CASIQTETNTEAFF	TGTGCCAGTATCCAGACAGAGACGAACACTGAAGCTTTCTTT
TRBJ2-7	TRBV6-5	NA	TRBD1	CASSPHRGRPYEQYF	TGTGCCAGCAGTCCCCACAGGGGGCGACCCTACGAGCAGTACTTC
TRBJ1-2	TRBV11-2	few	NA	CASSFRGSPAYGYTF	TGTGCCAGCAGCTTTAGGGGCAGCCCAGCCTATGGCTACACCTTC
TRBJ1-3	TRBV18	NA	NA	CASSPWGRDSGNTIYF	TGTGCCAGCTCACCATGGGGCAGGGACTCTGGAAACACCATATATTTT
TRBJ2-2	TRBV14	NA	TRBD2	CASSQTSGRTGELFF	TGTGCCAGCAGCCAGACTAGCGGGAGAACCGGGGAGCTGTTTTTT
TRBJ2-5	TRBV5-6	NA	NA	CASSLARIQETQYF	TGTGCCAGCAGCTTGGCACGGATTCAAGAGACCCAGTACTTC
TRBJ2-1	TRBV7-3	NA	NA	CASSLDSGEQFF	TGTGCCAGCAGCTTAGACAGCGGTGAGCAGTTCTTC
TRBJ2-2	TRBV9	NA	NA	CASSVRAGGELFF	TGTGCCAGCAGCGTAAGGGCCGGCGGGGAGCTGTTTTTT
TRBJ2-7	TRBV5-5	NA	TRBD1	CASSLADRGLEQYF	TGTGCCAGCAGCTTGGCGGACAGGGGGCTGGAGCAGTACTTC
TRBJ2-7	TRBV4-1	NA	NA	CASSQDPGSLEQYF	TGCGCCAGCAGCCAAGATCCCGGGAGTCTCGAGCAGTACTTC
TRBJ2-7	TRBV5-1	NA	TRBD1	CASSSPRTGAYEQYF	TGCGCCAGCAGCTCTCCTCGGACAGGGGCTTACGAGCAGTACTTC
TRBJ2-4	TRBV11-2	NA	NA	CASSFTPAKNIQYF	TGTGCCAGCAGCTTTACTCCTGCCAAAAACATTCAGTACTTC
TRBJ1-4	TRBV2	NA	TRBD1	CASRLDRAPTNEKLFF	TGTGCCAGCAGGTTGGACAGGGCACCAACTAATGAAAAACTGTTTTTT
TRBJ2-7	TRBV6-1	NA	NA	CASSRTRGSYEQYF	TGTGCCAGCAGTCGGACAAGGGGGAGCTACGAGCAGTACTTC
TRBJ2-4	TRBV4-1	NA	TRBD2	CASSPRLAAAKNIQYF	TGCGCCAGCAGCCCAAGACTAGCGGCTGCCAAAAACATTCAGTACTTC
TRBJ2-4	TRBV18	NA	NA	CASSPPGRVAKNIQYF	TGTGCCAGCTCACCACCGGGGCGGGTGGCCAAAAACATTCAGTACTTC
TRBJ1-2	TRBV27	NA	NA	CASTSGGRGVYGYTF	TGTGCCAGCACCTCCGGGGGAAGAGGAGTCTATGGCTACACCTTC